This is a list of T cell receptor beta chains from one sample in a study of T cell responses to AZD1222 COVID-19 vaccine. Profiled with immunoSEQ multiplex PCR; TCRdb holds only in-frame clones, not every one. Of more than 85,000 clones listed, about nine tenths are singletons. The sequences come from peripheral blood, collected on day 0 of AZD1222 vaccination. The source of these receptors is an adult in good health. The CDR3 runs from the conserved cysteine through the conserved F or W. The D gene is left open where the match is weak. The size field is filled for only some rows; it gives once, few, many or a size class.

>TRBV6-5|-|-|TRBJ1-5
TGTGCCAGCAGATCCGGGACGGGATATCAGCCCCAGCATTTT
CASRSGTGYQPQHF
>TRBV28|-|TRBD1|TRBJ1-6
TGTGCCAGCAGTTATGGTGACAGGGGGTCCTCACCCCTCCACTTT
CASSYGDRGSSPLHF
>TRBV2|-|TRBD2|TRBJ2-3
TGTGCCAGCAGTGTCCACTTAGCGGGGGCTGGGGGAGATACGCAGTATTTT
CASSVHLAGAGGDTQYF
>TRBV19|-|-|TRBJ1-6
TGTGCCAGTAGGGGCGAGCGATCACCCCTCCACTTT
CASRGERSPLHF
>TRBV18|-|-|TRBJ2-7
TGTGCCAGCTCACTCCTAGGGCGGGAAGTCTCCTACGAGCAGTACTTC
CASSLLGREVSYEQYF
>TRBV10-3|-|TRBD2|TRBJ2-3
TGTGCCATCTCCTTAGCGGGGGGCACAGATACGCAGTATTTT
CAISLAGGTDTQYF
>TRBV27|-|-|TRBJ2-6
TGTGCCAGCAGTTTCAGCAAAGGACCCGGGGCCAACGTCCTGACTTTC
CASSFSKGPGANVLTF
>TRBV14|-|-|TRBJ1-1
TGTGCCAGCAGCTATCTATCCGGTTCGGCGGCTGAAGCTTTCTTT
CASSYLSGSAAEAFF
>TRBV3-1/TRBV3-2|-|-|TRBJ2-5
TGTGCCAGCAGCCAACGCAGCCTAGAGGAGACCCAGTACTTC
CASSQRSLEETQYF
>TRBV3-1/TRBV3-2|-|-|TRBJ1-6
TGTGCCAGCAGCCAAGCCGATTCAGCCCTCCACTTT
CASSQADSALHF
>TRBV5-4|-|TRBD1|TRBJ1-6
TGTGCCAGCAGCTCTGGAGGGGGACAGAATAATTCACCCCTCCACTTT
CASSSGGGQNNSPLHF
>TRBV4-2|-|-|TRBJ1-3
TGTGCCAGCAGCCAAGAGGGGCGGACCTCTACTGGAAACACCATATATTTT
CASSQEGRTSTGNTIYF
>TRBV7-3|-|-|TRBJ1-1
TGTGCCAGCAGCTTGCGAAGGGACACTGAAGCTTTCTTT
CASSLRRDTEAFF
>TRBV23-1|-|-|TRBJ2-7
TGCGCCAGCGCGAACCGGGGGGCATACGAGCAGTACTTC
CASANRGAYEQYF
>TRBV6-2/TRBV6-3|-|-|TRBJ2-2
TGTGCCAGCAGCCCCCGGGCCACCGGGGAGCTGTTTTTT
CASSPRATGELFF
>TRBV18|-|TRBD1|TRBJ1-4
TGTGCCAGCTCACCGTATACCGGGACAGGGGATGAAAAACTGTTTTTT
CASSPYTGTGDEKLFF
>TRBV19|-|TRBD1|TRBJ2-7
TGTGCCAGTAGTATCGGGACAGGGCCCTGGAGGCAGTACTTC
CASSIGTGPWRQYF
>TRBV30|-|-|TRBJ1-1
TGTGCCTGGAGTAGCTACTGGGGGGAGAACACTGAAGCTTTCTTT
CAWSSYWGENTEAFF
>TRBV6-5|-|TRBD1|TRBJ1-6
TGTGCCAGCAGTTACTTCGGACAGGGAAGTTCACCCCTCCACTTT
CASSYFGQGSSPLHF
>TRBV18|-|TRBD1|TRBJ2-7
TGTGCCAGCTCCGCGCCGGGACAGGGCGCCGAGCAGTACTTC
CASSAPGQGAEQYF
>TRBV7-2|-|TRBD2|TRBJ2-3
TGTGCCAGCAGCGATTCGGGGGGGTTCGCAGATACGCAGTATTTT
CASSDSGGFADTQYF
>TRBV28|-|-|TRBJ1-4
TGTGCCAGCAGTCTACAGGGTGGGGATGAAAAACTGTTTTTT
CASSLQGGDEKLFF
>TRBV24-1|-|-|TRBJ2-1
TGTGCCACCAGTGATCCCGACAGCCAGCCATACAATGAGCAGTTCTTC
CATSDPDSQPYNEQFF
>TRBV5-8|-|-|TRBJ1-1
TGTGCCAGCAGCTTGTGGGGCGGAGGGTTTAATGAAGCTTTCTTT
CASSLWGGGFNEAFF
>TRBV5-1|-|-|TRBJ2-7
TGCGCCAGCAGCTTGTTAACGAGGACAGCGGCGGGCGAGCAGTACTTC
CASSLLTRTAAGEQYF
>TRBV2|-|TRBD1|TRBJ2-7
TGTGCCAGCAGTGGGGGACAGGGGCTCGAGCAGTACTTC
CASSGGQGLEQYF
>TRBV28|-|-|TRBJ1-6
TGTGCCAGCGCAGCCGTGCTATCACCCCTCCACTTT
CASAAVLSPLHF
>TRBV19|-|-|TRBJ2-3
TGTGCCAGTAGTATGGGCGGAACGCTAGGTGGGGGTAGCACAGATACGCAGTATTTT
CASSMGGTLGGGSTDTQYF
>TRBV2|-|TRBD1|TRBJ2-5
TGTGCCAGCAGGAAAGGTGGACAGGGGATCCAAGAGACCCAGTACTTC
CASRKGGQGIQETQYF
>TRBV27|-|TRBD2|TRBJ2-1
TGTGCCAGCAGGCGGGGGGGGAATGAGCAGTTCTTC
CASRRGGNEQFF
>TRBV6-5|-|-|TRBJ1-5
TGTGCCAGCAGTCCCAGGGGTCATAGCAATCAGCCCCAGCATTTT
CASSPRGHSNQPQHF
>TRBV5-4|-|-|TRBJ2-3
TGTGCCAGCAGCTTCGATCCTAGCACAGATACGCAGTATTTT
CASSFDPSTDTQYF
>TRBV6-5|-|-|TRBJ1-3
TGTGCCAGCAGTTACTCTGCCCTACCCTCTGGAAACACCATATATTTT
CASSYSALPSGNTIYF
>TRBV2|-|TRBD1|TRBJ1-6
TGTGCCAGCAGTGAGGGGAACAGGGGATTGGTTTCACCCCTCCACTTT
CASSEGNRGLVSPLHF
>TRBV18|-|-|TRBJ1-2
TGTGCCAGCTCGGCAGGGACCGGCTACACCTTC
CASSAGTGYTF
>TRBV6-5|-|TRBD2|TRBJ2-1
TGTGCCAGCAGTTACTCGGGACTAGCGACCTACAATGAGCAGTTCTTC
CASSYSGLATYNEQFF
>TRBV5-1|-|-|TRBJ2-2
TGCGCCAGCAGCGCCCTTAGCTCCGGGGAGCTGTTTTTT
CASSALSSGELFF
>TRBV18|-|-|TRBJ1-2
TGTGCCAGCTCACCAGGGGGGGACGGCTACACCTTC
CASSPGGDGYTF
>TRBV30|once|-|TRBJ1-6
TGTGCCTGGACTACGACAGTCGATTCACCCCTCCACTTT
CAWTTTVDSPLHF
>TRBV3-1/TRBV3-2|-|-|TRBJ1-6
TGTGCCAGCAGCCCCCGAATGTGGACCTCACCCCTCCACTTT
CASSPRMWTSPLHF
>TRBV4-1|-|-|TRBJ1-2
TGCGCCAGCAGCCAAGATGGCCTCTATGGCTACACCTTC
CASSQDGLYGYTF
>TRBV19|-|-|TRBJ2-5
TGTGCCAGTAGTATAGGGAGCCAAGAGACCCAGTACTTC
CASSIGSQETQYF